These 8 T cell receptor beta chains came from one sample sequenced in a study of T-cell memory formation after mild COVID-19. TCRdb re-derived calls from the 5' RACE reads in MiXCR, one entry per CDR3 protein. This sample has roughly 280,000 distinct CDR3 sequences, with 7% to 10% found just once. Input material: PBMCs or a T cell subset sorted from them (not recorded which). These receptors were collected from a man between 18 and 29 years old who had mild COVID-19 (a few samples of this study predate the infection). Cell type and time point are not known.

The table lists this clonotype with many counts. The CDR3 DNA reads TGCGCCAGCAGCTTTTCGCCCCAGTCCGGGGAGCTGTTTTTT. Protein product: CASSFSPQSGELFF. The chain carries TRBV5-1 and TRBJ2-2; unclear D gene. Trimming cost V 2 bases and J 6 bases, with 11 bases left between them. In germline, CDR1 is SGHRS, CDR2 YFSETQ. The CDR3 is 14 residues long.

The chain joins TRBV28 to TRBJ1-2, with D possibly being TRBD1 (6 bases). The V end was cut by 5 bases, the J end by 8 bases, with 15 bases between. The CDR3 is 13 amino acids. CDR1 is MDHEN, CDR2 SYDVKM, per germline. This CDR3 reads CASSPLTGKGYTF. DNA of the CDR3: TGTGCCAGCAGTCCACTCACAGGGAAGGGCTACACCTTC.

J is TRBJ1-4 and V is TRBV12-3 or TRBV12-4, with D tentatively TRBD1 (5 bases). The CDR3 is 16 amino acids. Trimming removed 3 bases from V and 3 bases from J, with 14 bases in between. CDR3 protein: CASSFIGGFSNEKLFF. The CDR3 DNA reads as TGTGCCAGCAGTTTTATCGGGGGTTTTTCTAATGAAAAACTGTTTTTT.

This clonotype was recorded a few times. V and J are TRBV4-3 and TRBJ1-6; D is ambiguous. This CDR3 is built from 14 residues. Trimming took 0 bases from V and 8 from J, leaving 8 bases between them. Germline CDR1 is LGHNA and CDR2 is YSLEER. CDR3 sequence reads: CASSQEFLDSPLHF. CDR3 DNA sequence: TGCGCCAGCAGCCAAGAATTCCTAGATTCACCCCTCCACTTT.

This clonotype turned up a few times. V is TRBV11-2 and J is TRBJ2-2; the match to TRBD1 covers 7 bases. From germline, CDR1 is SGHAT and CDR2 FQNNGV. This CDR3 contains 14 residues. Trimming removed 5 bases from V and 6 bases from J; junction bases left unmatched: 6. This CDR3 reads CASSGYRGAGELFF. The CDR3 bases are TGTGCCAGCAGCGGATACAGGGGAGCCGGGGAGCTGTTTTTT.

This clonotype was recorded a few times. This rearrangement joins TRBV7-9 to TRBJ1-1, with 8 nucleotides matching TRBD1. The CDR3 covers 15 residues. The trim removed 7 bases at V and 5 bases at J, leaving 12 bases unmatched. Germline-derived CDR1 and CDR2 are SEHNR and FQNEAQ (reference sequence). CDR3 nucleotide sequence: TGTGCCAGCATTCCAGTCCAGGGGGCTAAGACTGAAGCTTTCTTT. This gives the protein CASIPVQGAKTEAFF. Full variable domain (outside the CDR3, taken from reference TRBV7-9 and TRBJ1-1): DTGVSQNPRHKITKRGQNVTFRCDPISEHNRLYWYRQTLGQGPEFLTYFQNEAQLEKSRLLSDRFSAERPKGSFSTLEIQRTEQGDSAMYLCASIPVQGAKTEAFFGQGTRLTVV.

This clonotype was detected ten times or more. This sequence joins TRBV4-2 and TRBJ2-3; D not certain. Germline CDR1 is LGHNA and CDR2 is YNFKEQ. The V end was cut by 2 bases, the J end by 2 bases, with 11 bases between. CDR3 size: 15 residues. The CDR3 DNA reads as TGTGCCAGCAGCCAATCTGTGACACTCACAGATACGCAGTATTTT. Translating it yields CASSQSVTLTDTQYF.

The chain has TRBV5-1 and TRBJ2-1; 11 bases agree with TRBD2. Germline assignment: CDR1 SGHRS and CDR2 YFSETQ. CDR3 length equals 15 residues. The J segment lost 7 bases and the V segment lost 4 bases, leaving 7 bases of the junction unmatched. The CDR3 is CASSRTGTSGNEQFF. The CDR3 region has the DNA TGCGCCAGCAGCCGTACCGGGACTAGCGGTAATGAGCAGTTCTTC. The entire variable domain, with the rest obtained from reference TRBV5-1 and TRBJ2-1, is as follows: KAGVTQTPRYLIKTRGQQVTLSCSPISGHRSVSWYQQTPGQGLQFLFEYFSETQRNKGNFPGRFSGRQFSNSRSEMNVSTLELGDSALYLCASSRTGTSGNEQFFGPGTRLTVL.